This T cell receptor (beta chain) was recorded in a study of T cell changes during pregnancy in multiple sclerosis. Assay used: immunoSEQ multiplex PCR; TCRdb lists only in-frame clones, some missing. The table lists some 29,000 clones, over 80% of them singletons. This CDR3 region has 15 residues. V was cut by 5 bases and J by 3 bases, with 16 bases left in between. CDR1 and CDR2 (germline): SGHTA, FQGTGA. The specimen was CD8+ T cells from peripheral blood mononuclear cells, collected before pregnancy. V is TRBV7-3 and J is TRBJ1-2, with D tentatively TRBD1 (5 bases). This sequence originates from a female donor with multiple sclerosis, enrolled in a pregnancy study. CDR3 sequence reads: CASSRVTGEDYGYTF. The CDR3 DNA reads TGTGCCAGCAGCCGCGTTACGGGGGAGGACTATGGCTACACCTTC.